Listed below are T cell receptor beta chains from one sample, sequenced in a study of T cell responses to AZD1222 COVID-19 vaccine. Generated by immunoSEQ multiplex PCR, the TCRdb table keeps only in-frame clones and is missing some. The table shows some 120,000 clones, with roughly 87% occurring only once. The sequenced sample was peripheral blood, obtained on day 0 of AZD1222 vaccination. These receptor sequences come from an adult in good health. The CDR3 runs from the conserved cysteine through the conserved F or W. The order of the fields is V gene, J gene, CDR3 length, CDR3 protein.

TRBV5-4	TRBJ1-5	15	CASSPDPEADQPQHF
TRBV29-1	TRBJ1-1	14	CSVVRQGMNTEAFF
TRBV6-6	TRBJ2-7	14	CASNPDILSYEQYF
TRBV28	TRBJ1-4	16	CASSLMGDPTNEKLFF
TRBV10-3	TRBJ2-3	12	CAASRGPDTQYF
TRBV19	TRBJ1-1	15	CASSPFWSVRAEAFF
TRBV7-9	TRBJ1-6	14	CASQISALNSPLHF
TRBV2	TRBJ2-7	16	CASSVWPGQFSYEQYF
TRBV30	TRBJ2-7	12	CAWSLARYEQYF
TRBV24-1	TRBJ1-3	11	CATSDSPFWDF
TRBV5-6	TRBJ1-1	11	CASRDQGEAFF
TRBV6-5	TRBJ1-1	14	CASTPQGRNTEAFF
TRBV3-1/TRBV3-2	TRBJ1-2	14	CASSQADREDGYTF
TRBV7-2	TRBJ2-5	12	CASSLWSETQYF
TRBV6-1	TRBJ1-2	13	CASSEANSHGYTF
TRBV29-1	TRBJ1-1	13	CSVDEGGTGEAFF
TRBV28	TRBJ2-1	15	CASRESQSGGNEQFF
TRBV6-5	TRBJ2-5	15	CASSYSVGQEATQYF
TRBV11-2	TRBJ1-1	13	CASSLEGGVEAFF
TRBV9	TRBJ2-7	15	CASSVGLAGSYEQYF
TRBV23-1	TRBJ1-4	16	CASSLREGETNEKLFF
TRBV6-5	TRBJ1-2	14	CASRATGSSYGYTF
TRBV4-1	TRBJ2-1	15	CASSFLGGNDNEQFF
TRBV28	TRBJ2-1	17	CASKLVNGRVGYNEQFF
TRBV15	TRBJ2-2	14	CATSLRTVTGELFF
TRBV28	TRBJ1-1	16	CASRNYDRGPFSEAFF
TRBV19	TRBJ2-7	13	CASSPGPGYEQYF
TRBV6-5	TRBJ1-1	13	CASDEVGNTEAFF
TRBV3-1/TRBV3-2	TRBJ1-1	12	CASQGGGTEAFF
TRBV5-1	TRBJ1-4	15	CASSYYGTGAEKLFF
TRBV7-9	TRBJ1-5	14	CASSGGGVNQPQHF
TRBV20-1	TRBJ2-3	12	CSASKITDTQYF
TRBV10-3	TRBJ1-6	15	CAIRDDTLRYSPLHF
TRBV29-1	TRBJ1-2	10	CSVEENGYTF
TRBV9	TRBJ1-2	13	CASSAPPSEGYTF
TRBV19	TRBJ1-1	14	CASSTGRTGRMAFF
TRBV2	TRBJ1-2	15	CASSVGEGMGYGYTF
TRBV9	TRBJ1-6	16	CASSVTQAVGYSPLHF
TRBV10-3	TRBJ2-1	14	CAMKGQAESNEQFF
TRBV5-1	TRBJ1-2	13	CASSLEFTYGYTF
TRBV18	TRBJ1-5	13	CASSDTSNQPQHF
TRBV6-5	TRBJ1-2	14	CASRDRTGNYGYTF
TRBV3-1/TRBV3-2	TRBJ2-1	13	CASSSYPGNEQFF
TRBV6-5	TRBJ2-7	15	CASSYSLAGSYEQYF
TRBV19	TRBJ1-1	14	CASRNQGGYTEAFF
TRBV6-5	TRBJ2-1	15	CASSYSGGTYNEQFF
TRBV7-3	TRBJ2-1	14	CASSRSGTSNEQFF
TRBV27	TRBJ2-3	14	CASSLGGFTDTQYF
TRBV30	TRBJ2-2	12	CAWSVRPGELFF
TRBV19	TRBJ2-1	16	CASSRTSGATYNEQFF
TRBV10-2	TRBJ1-2	13	CATMLTGFWGYTF
TRBV28	TRBJ1-1	12	CASEYGGTEAFF
TRBV18	TRBJ1-5	12	CASSPYSEPQHF
TRBV7-3	TRBJ2-3	18	CASSAQERGVPVTDTQYF
TRBV13	TRBJ1-4	11	CASSLDEKLFF
TRBV6-5	TRBJ1-5	12	CASSLLDTAQHF
TRBV28	TRBJ2-7	10	CASRNYEQYF
TRBV5-6	TRBJ2-5	16	CASSLGSRGPVDTQYF
TRBV5-1	TRBJ2-5	14	CASSLAGIQETQYF
TRBV28	TRBJ1-6	14	CASSPGQPNSPLHF